This record covers a single T cell receptor (beta chain). The record originates from a study of blood T cell repertoires in COVID-19. With 6 bases removed from V and 3 bases from J, the gap between germline ends came to 8 bases. CDR1 and CDR2 from the germline V gene are DFQATT and SNEGSKA (reference sequence). There are 11 residues in the CDR3. In the original workflow: Cell counts per sample came from amplifying reference gene primers. Measured with immunoSEQ multiplex PCR; TCRdb has only the in-frame clones, and not every one. Clone size and the V and J calls come from that table; the DNA yielded D and trimming. The repertoire includes 150,000 to 200,000 clones, roughly 90% of them detected once, and under 5% sits in the top ten.

Sequenced: peripheral blood. The clonotype was recovered from a woman in her sixties or seventies with acute or convalescent COVID-19. The V call is TRBV20-1, the J call TRBJ1-1, with D perhaps matching TRBD1 (6 bases). The CDR3 sequence: CSARTDTEAFF. The CDR3 DNA reads as TGCAGTGCAAGGACAGACACTGAAGCTTTCTTT.